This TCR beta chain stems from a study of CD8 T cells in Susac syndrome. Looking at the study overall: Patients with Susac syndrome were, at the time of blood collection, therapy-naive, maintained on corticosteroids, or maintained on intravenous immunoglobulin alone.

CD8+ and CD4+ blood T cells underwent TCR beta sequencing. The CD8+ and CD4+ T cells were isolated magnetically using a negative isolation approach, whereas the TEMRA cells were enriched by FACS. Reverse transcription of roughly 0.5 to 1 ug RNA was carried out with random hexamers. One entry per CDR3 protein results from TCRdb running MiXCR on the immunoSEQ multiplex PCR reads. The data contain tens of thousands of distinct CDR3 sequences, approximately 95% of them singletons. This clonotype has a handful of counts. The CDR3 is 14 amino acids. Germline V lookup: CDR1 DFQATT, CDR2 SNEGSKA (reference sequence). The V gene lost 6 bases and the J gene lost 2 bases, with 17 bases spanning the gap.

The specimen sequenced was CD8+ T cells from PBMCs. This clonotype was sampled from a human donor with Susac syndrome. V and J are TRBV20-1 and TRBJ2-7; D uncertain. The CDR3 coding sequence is TGCAGTGCAAATGCGGCCTACTTCGCCTACGAGCAGTACTTC. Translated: CSANAAYFAYEQYF.